These 9 T cell receptor beta chains share one sample of origin, sequenced in a study of T cell repertoires in cytomegalovirus infection (dated by TCRdb to the late 2010s). Their cognate antigens are unknown. The sequencer was an Illumina HiSeq 1500. In TCRdb, the public reads were trimmed at Q25 with fastp and aligned with MiXCR, with productive beta chains retained. Each CDR3 protein appears once, grouped with its most common genes and DNA. The sample has tens of thousands of distinct CDR3 sequences on record, 20% to 25% of them singletons. 79% of the sample is in the top ten clones. Sequenced sample: PBMCs, sequenced either directly or after in vitro stimulation (not recorded which). All receptors derive from a human donor in good health (CMV status not recorded). Some clones in this sample may be carry-over from other donors' samples.

CDR3 residues: CASSEGQWSSYEQYV. DNA of the CDR3: TGTGCCAGCAGTGAAGGCCAGTGGAGCTCCTACGAGCAGTACGTC. This chain links TRBV6-1 with TRBJ2-7; D unclear. Germline V gene lookup returns CDR1 MNHNS and CDR2 SASEGT. V shed 1 base and J shed 0 bases, with 10 bases lying between them. The CDR3 loop spans 15 amino acids.

The chain employs TRBV2 and TRBJ2-7, with unresolved D. Germline-derived CDR1 and CDR2 are SNHLY and FYNNEI. The CDR3 contains 12 residues. Between the trimmed V and J ends, which lost 2 bases and 3 bases, there was a span of 5 bases. The CDR3 coding sequence is TGTGCCAGCAGTGAAACGAACTACGAGCAGTACTTC. Amino acids: CASSETNYEQYF.

This clonotype was seen more than once but under ten times. The chain couples TRBV19 to TRBJ1-6; D is ambiguous. Germline assignment: CDR1 LNHDA and CDR2 SQIVND (reference sequence). This CDR3 spans 13 amino acids. Trimming pared 1 base from V and 10 bases from J, leaving 8 bases between. The CDR3 region has the DNA TGTGCCAGTAGTATAGGTATTCCGTCACCCCTCCACTTT. Amino acid sequence: CASSIGIPSPLHF.

This clonotype was picked up a small number of times. The gene calls are TRBV5-1 and TRBJ1-1, with D perhaps TRBD1 (6 bases). Germline CDR1 is SGHRS and CDR2 is YFSETQ. The CDR3 extends over 15 amino acids. The ends were cut back, 3 bases at V and 3 bases at J, with 15 bases in the middle. This CDR3 reads CASSWGGGADTEAFF. DNA of the CDR3: TGCGCCAGCAGCTGGGGGGGCGGGGCGGACACTGAAGCTTTCTTT.

V gene TRBV6-5 combines with J gene TRBJ1-6; a possible D gene is TRBD1 (5 bases). CDR3 length equals 16 residues. V was cut by 2 bases and J by 8 bases, with 16 bases left in between. Germline assignment: CDR1 MNHEY and CDR2 SVGAGI. CDR3 coding DNA: TGTGCCAGCAGTTACCCACTGGGGACGGACTATTCACCCCTCCACTTT. Protein product: CASSYPLGTDYSPLHF.

J is TRBJ1-5 and V is TRBV6-2 or TRBV6-3; D is possibly TRBD1 (5 bases). In germline, CDR1 is MNHEY, CDR2 SVGEGT. The CDR3 length is 14 residues. V gave up 5 bases and J gave up 0 bases, with 8 bases separating them. CDR3 in DNA: TGTGCCAGCAGTGGGACTTATAGCAATCAGCCCCAGCATTTT. Amino acids: CASSGTYSNQPQHF.

This clonotype was seen repeatedly, ten times or more. The V and J genes are TRBV4-1 and TRBJ2-2; no clear D gene. Trimming removed 4 bases at V and 7 bases at J, with 16 bases between. The length of the CDR3 is 15 residues. Germline V gene sequence: CDR1 MGHRA, CDR2 YSYEKL. The CDR3: CASSRLGPASGELFF. The CDR3 DNA follows: TGCGCCAGCAGCCGCTTAGGGCCTGCCAGCGGGGAGCTGTTTTTT.

On this clonotype: The junction does not match germline at one end; this may be a read error. The V gene is TRBV7-2, the J gene TRBJ1-3, with TRBD1 as a possible D gene (5 bases). CDR3 size: 15 residues. Germline assignment: CDR1 SGHTA and CDR2 FQGNSA. The CDR3 here is CASSPGTASGNTICF. CDR3 DNA sequence: TGTGCCAGCAGCCCAGGGACGGCCTCTGGAAACACCATATGTTTT.

This clonotype was counted between two and nine times. The chain has TRBV6-2 or TRBV6-3 and TRBJ1-1; D is possibly TRBD1 (5 bases). CDR1 and CDR2 (germline): MNHEY, SVGEGT. The CDR3 sequence is 12 residues long. Between the trimmed V and J ends, which lost 6 bases and 4 bases, there was a span of 9 bases. CDR3 sequence reads: CASSRTFTEAFF. The CDR3, as DNA: TGTGCCAGCAGCAGGACATTCACTGAAGCTTTCTTT.